A single sample gave rise to the 11 T cell receptor beta chains below, sequenced in a study of blood T cell repertoires in COVID-19 (dated by TCRdb to the early 2020s). The library was prepared using the immunoSEQ multiplex PCR assay. The table comes from immuneACCESS by way of TCRdb, which keeps in-frame sequences with V and J called. Part of the clones is missing from these tables; in studies checked, under half for an unresolved V gene and the rest for unknown reasons. This sample lists 60,000 or so clones; approximately 85% were detected once. The top ten hold approximately 16% of the sample. Sequencing was done on a sample of peripheral blood. These TCRs come from a human donor in a cohort sampled during active COVID-19.

This sequence joins TRBV19 and TRBJ2-1; 14 bases match TRBD2. CDR1 and CDR2 (germline): LNHDA, SQIVND (reference sequence). The CDR3 has 15 residues. V shed 7 bases and J 9 bases; nucleotides not matched to a gene: 8. This CDR3 is CASKKTSGGASEQFF. In DNA form, the CDR3 reads TGTGCCAGTAAAAAGACTAGCGGGGGGGCGAGTGAGCAGTTCTTC.

This clone was found once. The chain is built from TRBV6-5 and TRBJ2-7; the D gene is possibly TRBD2 (6 bases). V was shortened by 0 bases and J by 4 bases, with 10 bases between the two germline ends. CDR3 size: 14 residues. The germline CDR1 and CDR2 sequences are MNHEY and SVGAGI. The CDR3 reads CASSYSRGRYEQYF. The CDR3 bases are TGTGCCAGCAGTTACTCGCGGGGTCGTTACGAGCAGTACTTC.

The rearrangement links TRBV5-1 to TRBJ1-2; a possible D gene is TRBD1 (5 bases). This CDR3 has 13 amino acids. Germline lookup yields CDR1 SGHRS and CDR2 YFSETQ. The V end was cut by 0 bases, the J end by 8 bases, with 11 bases between. CDR3 loop: CASSLDGGRGYTF. Here the CDR3 DNA reads TGCGCCAGCAGCTTGGACGGGGGTAGGGGCTACACCTTC.

This clone was seen more than once but under ten times. The rearrangement uses TRBV3-1 (or the pseudogene TRBV3-2) and TRBJ2-6, with D possibly matching TRBD1 (5 bases). This CDR3 is built from 18 residues. With 4 bases removed from V and 1 base from J, the gap between germline ends came to 17 bases. Germline V lookup: CDR1 LGHDT, CDR2 YNNKEL (reference sequence). CDR3 in DNA: TGTGCCAGCAGCCCCCGACAGCTTCCCATATCTGGGGCCAACGTCCTGACTTTC. Protein sequence: CASSPRQLPISGANVLTF.

The chain is built from TRBV18 and TRBJ2-7; 7 bases agree with TRBD1. With 3 bases clipped from V and 2 bases from J, the junction kept 7 bases outside the gene matches. Germline V gives CDR1 KGHSH, CDR2 LQKENI. The CDR3 sequence is 15 residues long. The CDR3 DNA follows: TGTGCCAGCTCACCTGGGACAGATGGGGCCTACGAGCAGTACTTC. It specifies CASSPGTDGAYEQYF.

The rearrangement links TRBV5-8 to TRBJ2-7, with 9 nucleotides matching TRBD1. Germline V gives CDR1 SGHTS, CDR2 YDEGEE. The CDR3 length is 15 residues. The trim removed 2 bases at V and 1 base at J, leaving 4 bases unmatched. CDR3 protein: CASSFGQGWSYEQYF. DNA of the CDR3: TGTGCCAGCAGCTTCGGACAGGGGTGGTCCTACGAGCAGTACTTC.

The V call is TRBV6-6, the J call TRBJ1-4; D gene uncertain. Germline CDR1 reads MNHNY; CDR2 reads SVGAGI (reference sequence). This CDR3 has 12 amino acids. Between the trimmed V and J ends, which lost 11 bases and 5 bases, there was a span of 12 bases. As DNA, the CDR3 is TGTGCCGGAGGGCGTGCCAATGAAAAACTGTTTTTT. Translating it yields CAGGRANEKLFF.

This chain connects TRBV7-2 to TRBJ2-3, with 9 positions matching TRBD2. The J segment lost 4 bases and the V segment lost 1 base, leaving 9 bases of the junction unmatched. The length of the CDR3 is 17 residues. From germline, CDR1 is SGHTA and CDR2 FQGNSA. CDR3 in amino acids: CASSLVGGGAIADTQYF. DNA for the CDR3: TGTGCCAGCAGCTTAGTAGGCGGGGGGGCCATCGCAGATACGCAGTATTTT. Full variable domain (outside the CDR3, taken from reference TRBV7-2 and TRBJ2-3): GAGVSQSPSNKVTEKGKDVELRCDPISGHTALYWYRQSLGQGLEFLIYFQGNSAPDKSGLPSDRFSAERTGGSVSTLTIQRTQQEDSAVYLCASSLVGGGAIADTQYFGPGTRLTVL.

V usage is TRBV3-1 (or the pseudogene TRBV3-2) and J usage is TRBJ2-2; possible D gene TRBD2, 6 bases. This CDR3 is built from 19 residues. Germline V gene data show CDR1 as LGHDT and CDR2 as YNNKEL (reference sequence). V lost 0 bases and J 2 bases, leaving 19 bases between the germline ends. The CDR3 reads CASSQDLGRTLPNTGELFF. For the CDR3, the DNA is TGTGCCAGCAGCCAAGATCTAGGGAGGACACTTCCCAACACCGGGGAGCTGTTTTTT.

The chain has TRBV15 and TRBJ1-2; 7 nucleotides line up with TRBD1. This CDR3 spans 13 amino acids. V gave up 0 bases and J gave up 8 bases; unmatched junction bases: 3. Germline loops: CDR1 LNHNV, CDR2 YYDKDF (reference sequence). The CDR3 coding sequence is TGTGCCACCAGCAGAGATCGACAGGGCGGCTACACCTTC. Residues: CATSRDRQGGYTF.

The chain carries TRBV14 and TRBJ1-6; tentative D call: TRBD1 (5 bases). Looked up from germline, CDR1 is SGHDN and CDR2 is FVKESK. V shed 4 bases and J shed 6 bases, with 16 bases lying between them. The CDR3 spans 16 residues. The chain's CDR3 is CASSPFGAGANSPLHF. CDR3 DNA: TGTGCCAGCAGCCCGTTTGGGGCAGGCGCTAATTCACCCCTCCACTTT. The full variable domain, in which reference TRBV14 and TRBJ1-6 provide the parts outside the CDR3, is EAGVTQFPSHSVIEKGQTVTLRCDPISGHDNLYWYRRVMGKEIKFLLHFVKESKQDESGMPNNRFLAERTGGTYSTLKVQPAELEDSGVYFCASSPFGAGANSPLHFGNGTRLTVT.